Each of the 15 T cell receptor beta chains below was sequenced from the same sample in a study of OX40 agonist ivuxolimab in advanced cancers. The assay was immunoSEQ multiplex PCR, and TCRdb's table has in-frame clones only and misses some. The repertoire holds approximately 90,000 clones, 89% seen once, with approximately 0.3% in the top ten. The sample here was CD4+ or CD8+ T cells sorted from blood, taken in a trial of the OX40 agonist ivuxolimab. These receptors were taken from an adult with an advanced solid tumor such as melanoma, head and neck, liver or kidney cancer.

The chain is built from TRBV9 and TRBJ2-2; D is perhaps TRBD2 (6 bases). This CDR3 comprises 15 residues. The V end was cut by 3 bases, the J end by 3 bases, with 12 bases between. Germline V gene lookup returns CDR1 SGDLS and CDR2 YYNGEE. The CDR3 sequence: CASSGRGFDTGELFF. The CDR3 nucleotides are TGTGCCAGCAGCGGCCGGGGGTTCGACACCGGGGAGCTGTTTTTT.

This clone was counted once. The chain joins TRBV6-5 to TRBJ1-1; D is unresolved. CDR3 length equals 13 residues. Trimming removed 2 bases from V and 13 bases from J, with 17 bases in between. Germline V CDR1 and CDR2: MNHEY, SVGAGI. The CDR3 nucleotides read TGTGCCAGCAGTTACCAGCCCAATCTGGGAGTTTTCTTT. This sequence encodes CASSYQPNLGVFF.

The rearrangement links TRBV5-8 to TRBJ1-2; 9 nucleotides match TRBD1. Trimming at V came to 0 bases and at J to 4 bases, leaving 4 bases not matched to a gene. The germline gives CDR1 SGHTS, CDR2 YDEGEE. The CDR3 covers 15 residues. CDR3: CASSLGTGAGYGYTF. The CDR3 nucleotides read TGTGCCAGCAGCTTGGGGACAGGGGCTGGCTATGGCTACACCTTC.

The V gene is TRBV19, the J gene TRBJ2-5, with 7 bases aligning to TRBD1. This CDR3 is built from 14 residues. Germline V CDR1 and CDR2: LNHDA, SQIVND (reference sequence). V shed 3 bases and J 5 bases; nucleotides not matched to a gene: 6. The CDR3: CASSITGDGETQYF. CDR3 DNA: TGTGCCAGTAGTATCACAGGGGATGGGGAGACCCAGTACTTC.

The chain uses TRBV5-5 and TRBJ1-1, with TRBD1 matching 8 bases. Trimming at V came to 4 bases and at J to 1 base, leaving 6 bases not matched to a gene. This CDR3 comprises 15 residues. CDR1 and CDR2 from the germline V gene are SGHKS and YYEKEE (reference sequence). CDR3 sequence: CASSRTGTGNTEAFF. The CDR3 coding sequence is TGTGCCAGCAGCCGGACAGGGACCGGGAACACTGAAGCTTTCTTT.

This clone has a single count. V and J are TRBV5-5 and TRBJ1-2; D is ambiguous. CDR1 is SGHKS and CDR2 is YYEKEE in the germline V gene (reference sequence). Trimming left V 1 base short and J 4 bases short, with 20 bases between. The CDR3 length is 17 residues. CDR3 DNA: TGTGCCAGCAGCTTGAATAGCCGGACTGGAACCCGCTATGGCTACACCTTC. It specifies CASSLNSRTGTRYGYTF.

The V call is TRBV5-1, the J call TRBJ1-2; 8 positions match TRBD1. The germline gives CDR1 SGHRS, CDR2 YFSETQ. The CDR3 loop spans 15 amino acids. V trimming: 4 bases; J trimming: 8 bases; junction bases outside the gene matches: 13. The chain's CDR3 is CASSPAQGDHRGYTF. DNA for the CDR3: TGCGCCAGCAGCCCTGCACAGGGGGACCATCGGGGCTACACCTTC. Supplemented by reference TRBV5-1 and TRBJ1-2, the full variable domain reads KAGVTQTPRYLIKTRGQQVTLSCSPISGHRSVSWYQQTPGQGLQFLFEYFSETQRNKGNFPGRFSGRQFSNSRSEMNVSTLELGDSALYLCASSPAQGDHRGYTFGSGTRLTVV.

V and J are TRBV28 and TRBJ1-5, with D hard to call. CDR3 length equals 13 residues. The ends were cut back, 5 bases at V and 6 bases at J, with 11 bases in the middle. CDR1 is MDHEN and CDR2 is SYDVKM in the germline V gene. The CDR3 bases are TGTGCCAGCAGTAGAGGGTGGACTCAGCCCCAGCATTTT. It is translated as CASSRGWTQPQHF.

The rearrangement uses TRBV10-3 and TRBJ1-2; 11 nucleotides align to TRBD1. V lost 11 bases to trimming and J lost 4 bases; unmatched junction nucleotides: 15. From germline, CDR1 is ENHRY and CDR2 SYGVKD. The CDR3 loop spans 16 amino acids. DNA of the CDR3: TGTGCCTCCTACCGGACAGGGGGCAAAAGGAGCTATGGCTACACCTTC. Amino acid sequence: CASYRTGGKRSYGYTF.

The CDR3 DNA reads TGTGCCAGCAGCTTATTTTTCCGGGACAGGGGGCAAGTCAATCAGCCCCAGCATTTT. Translated, it gives CASSLFFRDRGQVNQPQHF. The chain joins TRBV7-8 to TRBJ1-5; 12 positions match TRBD1. In germline, CDR1 is SGHVS, CDR2 FQNEAQ. The CDR3 consists of 19 residues. J gave up 3 bases and V 2 bases, and 11 bases lay outside the gene matches.

The chain employs TRBV28 and TRBJ1-4; D unclear. Trimming pared 1 base from V and 5 bases from J, leaving 20 bases between. Per the germline V gene, CDR1 is MDHEN and CDR2 is SYDVKM. This CDR3 is 18 amino acids long. Here the CDR3 DNA reads TGTGCCAGCAGTTTATTCGGATCCTGGGCCCGTAAGAATGAAAAACTGTTTTTT. It codes for CASSLFGSWARKNEKLFF.

CDR3 sequence (DNA): TGTGCCAGCTCACCACGGTCGACAGGAGCCTTGGAGACCCAGTACTTC. This encodes CASSPRSTGALETQYF. The V call is TRBV18, the J call TRBJ2-5; D possibly corresponds to TRBD1 (6 bases). V was clipped by 1 base and J by 5 bases, with 17 bases between them. The CDR3 consists of 16 residues. Per the germline V gene, CDR1 is KGHSH and CDR2 is LQKENI. The whole variable domain, remainder taken from reference TRBV18 and TRBJ2-5, is NAGVMQNPRHLVRRRGQEARLRCSPMKGHSHVYWYRQLPEEGLKFMVYLQKENIIDESGMPKERFSAEFPKEGPSILRIQQVVRGDSAAYFCASSPRSTGALETQYFGPGTRLLVL.

The V and J genes are TRBV19 and TRBJ2-5; 7 bases map to TRBD1. The V segment lost 5 bases and the J segment 4 bases; nucleotides outside the gene matches: 7. This CDR3 comprises 14 residues. Germline V gene sequence: CDR1 LNHDA, CDR2 SQIVND (reference sequence). The CDR3 reads CASSEYRGGETQYF. CDR3 DNA sequence: TGTGCCAGTAGTGAATACAGGGGTGGAGAGACCCAGTACTTC.

The chain couples TRBV7-2 to TRBJ1-1; TRBD1 is a possible D gene (5 bases). This CDR3 contains 16 residues. With 5 bases removed from V and 0 bases from J, the gap between germline ends came to 16 bases. The germline V gene encodes CDR1 SGHTA and CDR2 FQGNSA. For the CDR3, the DNA is TGTGCCAGCAGCCCAAGGGGAGGGCGGGTGAACACTGAAGCTTTCTTT. As protein: CASSPRGGRVNTEAFF.

The chain joins TRBV5-1 to TRBJ2-7; 9 bases agree with TRBD1. This CDR3 comprises 13 residues. CDR1 is SGHRS and CDR2 is YFSETQ in the germline V gene. Trimming removed 0 bases from V and 12 bases from J; junction bases left unmatched: 7. The CDR3 reads CASSLGQGDDPYF. The CDR3 coding sequence is TGCGCCAGCAGCTTGGGACAGGGGGATGATCCGTACTTC.